Presented here are 24 T cell receptor beta chains from one specimen sequenced in a study of shared clonotypes between healthy human individuals. TCRdb's table, derived via immunoSEQ multiplex PCR, lists solely in-frame clones and lacks some. The sample consists of about half a million clones, 79% of them appearing once. The sequenced sample consisted of PBMCs. The origin of the receptors is a woman between 35 and 50 years old in good health. Some clones in this sample may be carry-over from other donors' samples.

This chain links TRBV7-2 with TRBJ2-5; tentatively, D is TRBD2 (7 bases). Germline CDR1 reads SGHTA; CDR2 reads FQGNSA. V was pared by 1 base and J by 4 bases, with 13 bases between. This CDR3 spans 15 amino acids. CDR3 in amino acids: CASSLVGGRGETQYF. CDR3 nucleotide sequence: TGTGCCAGCAGCTTAGTCGGGGGGCGTGGAGAGACCCAGTACTTC.

This sequence joins TRBV28 and TRBJ2-1; no definite D call. The CDR3 sequence is 16 residues long. Germline-derived CDR1 and CDR2 are MDHEN and SYDVKM. Trimming cost V 3 bases and J 6 bases, with 18 bases left between them. DNA of the CDR3: TGTGCCAGCAGTTTTTTGGCCCCCACCACCAGCAATGAGCAGTTCTTC. Its protein product is CASSFLAPTTSNEQFF. Combining the CDR3 with reference TRBV28 and TRBJ2-1 gives the whole variable domain DVKVTQSSRYLVKRTGEKVFLECVQDMDHENMFWYRQDPGLGLRLIYFSYDVKMKEKGDIPEGYSVSREKKERFSLILESASTNQTSMYLCASSFLAPTTSNEQFFGPGTRLTVL.

This rearrangement joins TRBV28 to TRBJ1-5; 7 bases are a match to TRBD1. CDR3 length: 14 amino acids. Per the germline V gene, CDR1 is MDHEN and CDR2 is SYDVKM. J was trimmed by 3 bases and V by 6 bases; bases with no gene match: 5. CDR3 sequence: CASSPGQANQPQHF. The CDR3 region has the DNA TGTGCCAGCAGCCCTGGACAGGCCAATCAGCCCCAGCATTTT.

V and J are TRBV6-5 and TRBJ1-1; D is ambiguous. V was cut by 0 bases and J by 0 bases, with 8 bases left in between. In germline, CDR1 is MNHEY, CDR2 SVGAGI. The CDR3 consists of 15 residues. The CDR3 spells CASSYSVHVNTEAFF. In DNA, the CDR3 is TGTGCCAGCAGTTACTCGGTACACGTGAACACTGAAGCTTTCTTT.

The chain combines TRBV27 with TRBJ2-1; D is unresolved. Per the germline V gene, CDR1 is MNHEY and CDR2 is SMNVEV (reference sequence). This CDR3 is built from 14 residues. Trimming removed 2 bases at V and 5 bases at J, with 10 bases between. CDR3: CASSLDTTNNEQFF. The CDR3 nucleotides read TGTGCCAGCAGTTTAGATACGACCAACAATGAGCAGTTCTTC.

V gene TRBV10-3 combines with J gene TRBJ2-5; the D call may be TRBD1 or TRBD2 (5 bases each). The J call may be mistaken, given a closer DNA end match to TRBJ2-7. The V gene's germline CDR1 is ENHRY and CDR2 SYGVKD. The CDR3 contains 17 residues. CDR3 sequence reads: CAISESTRRRGEYEQYF. The CDR3 DNA follows: TGTGCCATCAGTGAGTCAACGCGCCGTCGAGGGGAGTACGAGCAGTACTTC.

The table lists this clone with a count of one. A far larger clone is a single base away, which makes a read error likely. The chain employs TRBV28 and TRBJ1-5, with 9 bases identical to TRBD1. The DNA end is more similar to TRBJ2-3, so the J call may be wrong. The CDR3 consists of 15 residues. The V gene's germline CDR1 is MDHEN and CDR2 SYDVKM. This CDR3 is CASRLQGQGGQPQYF. The DNA of the CDR3 is TGTGCCAGCAGGTTACAGGGACAGGGTGGGCAGCCCCAGTATTTT.

The CDR3 nucleotides are TGTGCCAGCAGTGATTGCCTTCCTAGCTCCTACGAGCAGTACTTC. It yields the protein CASSDCLPSSYEQYF. The chain uses TRBV6-4 and TRBJ2-7, with D unresolved. Germline V CDR1 and CDR2: MRHNA, SNTAGT. The CDR3 is 15 amino acids. Trimming cost V 3 bases and J 0 bases, with 12 bases left between them.

There are many counts of this clone. The J gene is TRBJ2-7, the V gene TRBV28; a weak D match, TRBD2 (6 bases). The germline V gene encodes CDR1 MDHEN and CDR2 SYDVKM. The CDR3 loop spans 14 amino acids. Trimming took off 5 bases at V and 4 bases at J, with 15 bases between the two ends. The CDR3 loop is CASSPQEGRYEQYF. Written as DNA, the CDR3 is TGTGCCAGCAGTCCCCAGGAGGGGCGGTACGAGCAGTACTTC.

The chain uses TRBV5-1 and TRBJ2-3; D perhaps matches TRBD2 (6 bases). Trimming stripped 4 bases from V and 10 bases from J, with 13 bases between. The CDR3 contains 12 residues. Per germline, CDR1 SGHRS and CDR2 YFSETQ. The chain's CDR3 is CASSPDGEAQYF. As DNA, the CDR3 is TGCGCCAGCAGCCCCGATGGGGAGGCGCAGTATTTT. The full variable domain, with the rest looked up from reference TRBV5-1 and TRBJ2-3, is KAGVTQTPRYLIKTRGQQVTLSCSPISGHRSVSWYQQTPGQGLQFLFEYFSETQRNKGNFPGRFSGRQFSNSRSEMNVSTLELGDSALYLCASSPDGEAQYFGPGTRLTVL.

The chain carries TRBV9 and TRBJ2-2, with TRBD1 matching over 8 bases. This CDR3 comprises 15 residues. In germline, CDR1 is SGDLS, CDR2 YYNGEE. The ends lost 3 bases at V and 4 bases at J; junction bases unmatched: 5. CDR3 sequence (DNA): TGTGCCAGCAGCGCCAGACAGGGGAGCACCGGGGAGCTGTTTTTT. Translation: CASSARQGSTGELFF.

This clone was found once. The rearrangement links TRBV6-6 to TRBJ2-3; 8 bases fit TRBD2. Trimming removed 10 bases from V and 7 bases from J; junction bases left unmatched: 10. Germline CDR1 MNHNY, CDR2 SVGAGI (reference sequence). This CDR3 has 13 amino acids. In DNA, the CDR3 is TGTGCCACCGGGAGGGTGGAGCGGAATACGCAGTATTTT. Protein: CATGRVERNTQYF.

The CDR3 DNA reads as TGTGCCAGCAGTTTTATTAATGGGAGAAAGACCTATGGCTACACCTTC. The encoded protein is CASSFINGRKTYGYTF. This rearrangement joins TRBV6-6 to TRBJ1-2; no firm D call. This CDR3 contains 16 residues. Trimming took 4 bases from V and 4 from J, leaving 19 bases between them. Germline V gene data show CDR1 as MNHNY and CDR2 as SVGAGI (reference sequence).

There are a few counts of this clone. The CDR3: CASSLIRGPQPQHF. The CDR3 DNA reads as TGTGCCAGCAGCTTAATCCGGGGGCCTCAGCCCCAGCATTTT. The rearrangement uses TRBV7-2 and TRBJ1-5, with D possibly being TRBD1 (6 bases). The CDR3 extends over 14 amino acids. CDR1 is SGHTA, CDR2 FQGNSA, per germline. V was shortened by 2 bases and J by 6 bases, with 11 bases between the two germline ends.

V gene TRBV9 combines with J gene TRBJ2-1, with a tentative D call TRBD1 (5 bases). Trimming took off 2 bases at V and 6 bases at J, with 9 bases between the two ends. Germline-derived CDR1 and CDR2 are SGDLS and YYNGEE. This CDR3 is built from 13 residues. The CDR3 DNA reads as TGTGCCAGCAGCGTTAGCAGGGCCAATGAGCAGTTCTTC. It encodes CASSVSRANEQFF.

The chain combines TRBV7-9 with TRBJ1-1; 9 bases line up with TRBD1. V lost 2 bases and J lost 5; bases outside the gene matches: 6. The V gene's germline CDR1 is SEHNR and CDR2 FQNEAQ (reference sequence). CDR3 length equals 15 residues. The DNA of the CDR3 is TGTGCCAGCAGCTTATTACAGGGGGCTGGGACTGAAGCTTTCTTT. It yields the protein CASSLLQGAGTEAFF. Supplemented by reference TRBV7-9 and TRBJ1-1, the full variable domain reads DTGVSQNPRHKITKRGQNVTFRCDPISEHNRLYWYRQTLGQGPEFLTYFQNEAQLEKSRLLSDRFSAERPKGSFSTLEIQRTEQGDSAMYLCASSLLQGAGTEAFFGQGTRLTVV.

The genes are TRBV6-1 and TRBJ2-3; weak D call: TRBD1 (5 bases). The CDR3 contains 12 residues. Germline CDR1 MNHNS, CDR2 SASEGT. Between the trimmed V and J ends, which lost 6 bases and 5 bases, there was a span of 9 bases. For the CDR3, the DNA is TGTGCCAGCAGGGGGCAGGTAGATACGCAGTATTTT. It translates to CASRGQVDTQYF.

The J gene is TRBJ2-5, the V gene TRBV25-1, with D perhaps matching TRBD2 (6 bases). With the DNA end fitting TRBJ2-7 better, the J assignment may be wrong. CDR3 length: 17 amino acids. Germline V gives CDR1 MGHDK, CDR2 SYGVNS. The DNA of the CDR3 is TGTGCCAGCAGTGAATTTCGGCGGGACCTCGGGCTTTACGAGCAGTACTTC. It specifies CASSEFRRDLGLYEQYF.

Remarks on this clone: A read error may account for a junction end that differs from germline. The rearrangement uses TRBV6-6 and TRBJ1-1; D unclear. The CDR3 spans 13 residues. The V gene's germline CDR1 is MNHNY and CDR2 SVGAGI (reference sequence). The CDR3: CAISERMDTEAFF. Written as DNA, the CDR3 is TGTGCCATCAGTGAGAGGATGGACACTGAAGCTTTCTTT.

V usage is TRBV19 and J usage is TRBJ2-7; 7 bases fit TRBD1. The germline V gene encodes CDR1 LNHDA and CDR2 SQIVND (reference sequence). Trimming cost V 7 bases and J 4 bases; bases outside gene matches: 10. The CDR3 spans 14 residues. CDR3 DNA sequence: TGTGCCAGTAAGCGGACTCTACAGGGGTACGAGCAGTACTTC. This encodes CASKRTLQGYEQYF.

The chain carries TRBV4-1 and TRBJ2-7; TRBD2 matches at 13 bases. This CDR3 contains 18 residues. The ends lost 4 bases at V and 3 bases at J; junction bases unmatched: 12. Germline-derived CDR1 and CDR2 are MGHRA and YSYEKL. The chain's CDR3 is CASSPRELAGGPYYEQYF. The CDR3 DNA reads as TGCGCCAGCAGCCCCCGGGAACTAGCGGGAGGGCCTTACTACGAGCAGTACTTC.

This clone was seen just once. The chain joins TRBV2 to TRBJ2-1, with TRBD1 matching 11 bases. CDR3 length: 15 amino acids. The ends lost 6 bases at V and 6 bases at J; junction bases unmatched: 7. Germline V gene sequence: CDR1 SNHLY, CDR2 FYNNEI. In DNA, the CDR3 is TGTGCCAGCAGGATAGGACAGGGGGCTGGCAATGAGCAGTTCTTC. Protein sequence: CASRIGQGAGNEQFF.

The chain links TRBV9 to TRBJ2-3; 8 nucleotides line up with TRBD2. CDR1 and CDR2 (germline): SGDLS, YYNGEE. The CDR3 is 16 residues long. V lost 0 bases, J lost 6 bases, and 9 bases stayed unmatched. The chain's CDR3 is CASSVDGRALSDTQYF. Here the CDR3 DNA reads TGTGCCAGCAGCGTAGACGGGAGGGCCCTCAGCGATACGCAGTATTTT. Looking up the rest from reference TRBV9 and TRBJ2-3 gives the full variable domain: DSGVTQTPKHLITATGQRVTLRCSPRSGDLSVYWYQQSLDQGLQFLIQYYNGEERAKGNILERFSAQQFPDLHSELNLSSLELGDSALYFCASSVDGRALSDTQYFGPGTRLTVL.

The rearrangement links TRBV7-9 to TRBJ2-1, with D maybe TRBD2 (5 bases). CDR1 and CDR2 (germline): SEHNR, FQNEAQ (reference sequence). V was clipped by 5 bases and J by 2 bases, with 16 bases between them. This CDR3 has 16 amino acids. The CDR3, as DNA: TGTGCCAGCAGCGTTGAGGGTCTGGTTACCTACAATGAGCAGTTCTTC. Its translation: CASSVEGLVTYNEQFF.